What follows are 24 T cell receptor beta chains derived from one specimen sequenced in a study of cytomegalovirus exposure and HLA in healthy donors. The PCR ran on 60 Vbeta and 13 Jbeta primers. Method: immunoSEQ multiplex PCR; TCRdb's copy keeps in-frame clones and lacks some. This table holds approximately 140,000 clones, 65% to 80% found once. Sequencing input: PBMCs. These receptors all stem from a man aged 40-50 years in good health and CMV-seropositive.

The chain carries TRBV9 and TRBJ2-4; 10 bases fit TRBD2. Germline CDR1 and CDR2: SGDLS and YYNGEE. The CDR3 totals 17 residues. With 0 bases clipped from V and 7 bases from J, the junction kept 10 bases outside the gene matches. CDR3 loop: CASSVGVSGRFGNIQYF. The CDR3 nucleotides read TGTGCCAGCAGCGTAGGGGTTAGCGGGAGGTTTGGGAACATTCAGTACTTC.

This chain uses TRBV5-1 with TRBJ1-3; unclear D gene. Deletions cut 5 bases from V and 2 bases from J, with 11 bases between. Germline V lookup: CDR1 SGHRS, CDR2 YFSETQ. This CDR3 has 14 amino acids. CDR3 in amino acids: CASSSSGTGNTIYF. The CDR3 DNA reads as TGCGCCAGCAGTAGCTCGGGAACTGGAAACACCATATATTTT.

The chain joins TRBV10-3 to TRBJ2-5; no reliable D call. The germline gives CDR1 ENHRY, CDR2 SYGVKD. V was pared by 8 bases and J by 3 bases, with 13 bases between. CDR3 length: 13 residues. The CDR3: CAIRVGVEETQYF. As DNA, the CDR3 is TGTGCCATCCGGGTAGGAGTAGAAGAGACCCAGTACTTC.

The gene calls are TRBV28 and TRBJ2-1; 7 nucleotides align to TRBD2. V lost 3 bases and J lost 4; bases outside the gene matches: 9. CDR1 MDHEN and CDR2 SYDVKM come from the germline V gene. The CDR3 consists of 16 residues. The CDR3 region is CASSLRSGGPYNEQFF. CDR3 nucleotides: TGTGCCAGCAGTTTGAGATCGGGAGGCCCTTACAATGAGCAGTTCTTC.

This clone was found a few times. V gene TRBV9 combines with J gene TRBJ2-3, with a weak D call TRBD2 (6 bases). Trimming cost V 4 bases and J 8 bases, with 14 bases left between them. CDR3 length: 13 amino acids. The germline gives CDR1 SGDLS, CDR2 YYNGEE. In DNA, the CDR3 is TGTGCCAGCAGCCCAAGCGGGCTAGGTACGCAGTATTTT. This sequence encodes CASSPSGLGTQYF.

This clone has more than one count but fewer than ten. This chain links TRBV28 with TRBJ2-3, with D perhaps TRBD1 (6 bases). V lost 4 bases, J lost 1 base, and 12 bases lay in between. The germline V gene encodes CDR1 MDHEN and CDR2 SYDVKM. The CDR3 contains 15 residues. CDR3 bases: TGTGCCAGCAGTTCCTACAGGGTTGGCACAGATACGCAGTATTTT. Its translation is CASSSYRVGTDTQYF.

This clone occurred a few times. The gene calls are TRBV7-2 and TRBJ1-4, with D possibly TRBD1 on 6 matching bases. Germline CDR1 is SGHTA and CDR2 is FQGNSA. This CDR3 is 14 amino acids long. The ends were cut back, 2 bases at V and 4 bases at J, with 8 bases in the middle. The DNA for the CDR3 is TGTGCCAGCAGCTTACAGGGGTTTAATGAAAAACTGTTTTTT. Encoded protein: CASSLQGFNEKLFF.

This chain joins TRBV21-1 and TRBJ2-7; TRBD2, the D gene given by the table, was not confirmed from the DNA. TRBV21-1 corresponds to a pseudogene. The CDR3 contains 16 residues. DNA for the CDR3: TGTGCCAGCAGCACATCGGGGACTAGCGGCACCTACGAGCAGTACTTC. Translating gives CASSTSGTSGTYEQYF.

The gene calls are TRBV4-2 and TRBJ2-7, with a weak D call TRBD1 (5 bases). Germline V gives CDR1 LGHNA, CDR2 YNFKEQ. The CDR3 runs to 18 residues. Trimming removed 0 bases from V and 0 bases from J, with 18 bases in between. The DNA for the CDR3 is TGTGCCAGCAGCCAAGAGGGGCCATTGACGGCCAGCTCCTACGAGCAGTACTTC. It encodes CASSQEGPLTASSYEQYF.

The chain joins TRBV9 to TRBJ2-2, with a tentative D call TRBD1 (5 bases). Between the trimmed V and J ends, which lost 4 bases and 7 bases, there was a span of 14 bases. CDR1 is SGDLS and CDR2 is YYNGEE in the germline V gene. CDR3 size: 14 residues. The CDR3 sequence: CASSPHHQGGELFF. CDR3 nucleotides: TGTGCCAGCAGCCCCCACCATCAGGGCGGGGAGCTGTTTTTT.

The chain uses TRBV4-1 and TRBJ1-6; 10 nucleotides align to TRBD1. This CDR3 has 17 amino acids. Germline V gives CDR1 MGHRA, CDR2 YSYEKL. With 1 base clipped from V and 10 bases from J, the junction kept 10 bases outside the gene matches. The CDR3 region is CASSQVPGQGPGSPLHF. The CDR3 DNA reads TGCGCCAGCAGCCAAGTGCCGGGACAGGGGCCCGGATCACCCCTCCACTTT.

This clone has a single count. The V call is TRBV21-1, the J call TRBJ2-5; TRBD2 reflects the table's D call only, with no check against the DNA. TRBV21-1 constitutes a pseudogene. CDR3 length: 10 amino acids. CDR3 sequence: CAAPPGGQYF. DNA for the CDR3: TGTGCCGCCCCGCCGGGGGGGCAGTACTTC.

This clone was observed a few times. This chain joins TRBV7-4 and TRBJ1-1; D not resolved. V gave up 8 bases and J gave up 1 base, with 17 bases separating them. From germline, CDR1 is SGHVT and CDR2 SQSDAQ. The CDR3 runs 15 residues. The CDR3 reads CASFDYLRQNTEAFF. Here the CDR3 DNA reads TGTGCCAGCTTTGATTACCTCAGACAGAACACTGAAGCTTTCTTT.

The CDR3 coding sequence is TGTGCCAGCGACCCTAGCGGGAGATTCACCGGGGAGCTGTTTTTT. It encodes CASDPSGRFTGELFF. This chain uses TRBV21-1 with TRBJ2-2; the tabulated D call, TRBD2, remains unverified against the DNA. TRBV21-1 is listed as a pseudogene. The CDR3 runs 15 residues.

The V call is TRBV2, the J call TRBJ2-7; 7 bases are shared with TRBD1. This CDR3 region has 14 residues. V trimming: 3 bases; J trimming: 6 bases; junction bases outside the gene matches: 8. Germline CDR1 and CDR2: SNHLY and FYNNEI. Here the CDR3 reads CASSEVRGRSEQYF. Here the CDR3 DNA reads TGTGCCAGCAGTGAGGTGAGGGGGCGAAGCGAGCAGTACTTC.

This sequence joins TRBV2 and TRBJ2-3; 10 bases are shared with TRBD2. This CDR3 is 15 amino acids long. CDR1 and CDR2 (germline): SNHLY, FYNNEI. V lost 5 bases and J lost 7; bases outside the gene matches: 9. The CDR3 reads CASSRLAGASNTQYF. Written as DNA, the CDR3 is TGTGCCAGCAGTCGACTAGCGGGTGCGTCGAATACGCAGTATTTT.

The J gene is TRBJ2-2, the V gene TRBV7-2; weak D call: TRBD2 (6 bases). Germline V gives CDR1 SGHTA, CDR2 FQGNSA. V was cut by 0 bases and J by 4 bases, with 9 bases left in between. The CDR3 covers 15 residues. The CDR3 region has the DNA TGTGCCAGCAGCTTAGCGCGGGGCGGCACCGGGGAGCTGTTTTTT. Translation: CASSLARGGTGELFF. Full variable domain (outside the CDR3, taken from reference TRBV7-2 and TRBJ2-2): GAGVSQSPSNKVTEKGKDVELRCDPISGHTALYWYRQSLGQGLEFLIYFQGNSAPDKSGLPSDRFSAERTGGSVSTLTIQRTQQEDSAVYLCASSLARGGTGELFFGEGSRLTVL.

This clone has a handful of counts. The V call is TRBV11-2, the J call TRBJ2-5; perhaps TRBD2 as D (6 bases). Trimming pared 3 bases from V and 3 bases from J, leaving 23 bases between. Germline assignment: CDR1 SGHAT and CDR2 FQNNGV. The CDR3 runs to 18 residues. The CDR3 loop reads CASSFRRRGGPLEETQYF. The CDR3 region has the DNA TGTGCCAGCAGCTTCCGTAGGCGGGGCGGCCCCTTGGAAGAGACCCAGTACTTC.

The V gene is TRBV19, the J gene TRBJ1-5, with D possibly matching TRBD1 (6 bases). Germline CDR1 and CDR2: LNHDA and SQIVND (reference sequence). The CDR3 is made up of 15 amino acids. Trimming pared 2 bases from V and 0 bases from J, leaving 8 bases between. The CDR3 DNA reads as TGTGCCAGTAGTATACAGGGGACTAGCAATCAGCCCCAGCATTTT. Amino acids: CASSIQGTSNQPQHF.

This clone came up a few times. V is TRBV6-5 and J is TRBJ1-1; D is unresolved. The CDR3 spans 15 residues. Germline V gene lookup returns CDR1 MNHEY and CDR2 SVGAGI. Between the trimmed V and J ends, which lost 2 bases and 4 bases, there was a span of 14 bases. The CDR3 nucleotides are TGTGCCAGCAGTTACGAGTACGGTCGGGGCACTGAAGCTTTCTTT. This encodes CASSYEYGRGTEAFF.

The V and J genes are TRBV28 and TRBJ2-5; 7 nucleotides line up with TRBD2. The J segment lost 14 bases and the V segment lost 3 bases, leaving 12 bases of the junction unmatched. Germline V CDR1 and CDR2: MDHEN, SYDVKM. This CDR3 contains 13 residues. The CDR3 protein is CASSLGGDPRAYF. DNA for the CDR3: TGTGCCAGCAGTTTGGGGGGGGACCCCAGGGCATACTTC.

This clone was seen a handful of times. CDR3: CAISVGQPNTEAFF. The CDR3 bases are TGTGCCATCAGTGTGGGACAGCCCAACACTGAAGCTTTCTTT. The chain carries TRBV10-3 and TRBJ1-1; the match to TRBD1 covers 7 bases. This CDR3 spans 14 amino acids. Per the germline V gene, CDR1 is ENHRY and CDR2 is SYGVKD. The V gene end was trimmed by 4 bases and the J gene end by 2 bases; junction bases not matched to a gene: 4.

The V call is TRBV6-6, the J call TRBJ1-1; D not resolved. This CDR3 is built from 13 residues. The germline gives CDR1 MNHNY, CDR2 SVGAGI (reference sequence). V gave up 0 bases and J gave up 3 bases, with 5 bases separating them. The CDR3, as DNA: TGTGCCAGCAGTTACTCGCGGTACACTGAAGCTTTCTTT. Translating gives CASSYSRYTEAFF.

V gene TRBV11-2 combines with J gene TRBJ2-5; TRBD2 matches 9 bases. Per germline, CDR1 SGHAT and CDR2 FQNNGV. Trimming took 1 base from V and 8 from J; bases not matched to a gene: 2. The CDR3 is 13 residues long. CDR3 nucleotide sequence: TGTGCCAGCAGCTTAGGCGGGAGGGGAACCCAGTACTTC. Translating it yields CASSLGGRGTQYF.